This T cell receptor beta chain was documented in a study of breast tumors, draining lymph nodes, adjacent tissues (dated by TCRdb to the mid-2010s). In terms of the full investigation: Breast cancer patients provided tumor, adjacent nontumor tissue and axillary lymph nodes, and the study compared the TCR beta repertoires across these three sources. In human breast cancer, the study set out to assess how tumor, surrounding tissue and draining lymph node repertoires relate to one another and whether T cells might be exchanged between them.

Lymph node samples were obtained from the axillary draining lymph nodes of breast cancer patients. The sample holds many counts of this clonotype. What this receptor recognizes is not known. There are no base qualities to consult, and no much larger clone falls within one base. The CDR3 numbers 13 residues from cysteine through phenylalanine. The CDR3 DNA has 39 bases and is translated from base 1. CDR1 is given as SGHTA and CDR2 as FQGTGA, both from the germline V gene. V and J lose 5 bases and 3 bases, and a span of 10 bases separates them. The full study reports these points: A scenario in which most tumor T cells derive from the lymph node and then expand within tumor tissue was judged to be consistent with the data. Tumor T-cell repertoires showed less diversity than lymph node repertoires and more diversity than nontumor tissue repertoires, and tumor T-cell repertoires showed preferential V and J gene usage. The study presented the conclusion that tumor T cells originate in lymph nodes as consistent with a hypothesis, not as something directly demonstrated. Tumor and nontumor tissue repertoires were found to be significantly more similar in luminal-like than in basal-like breast cancer.

TCRdb shows the sequencer as Illumina HiSeq 2000. TCR beta chain libraries were generated through multiplex PCR amplification. High-throughput sequencing was used to analyze the amplified TCR beta chain products. The raw public data were reprocessed by TCRdb itself: fastp quality trimming at Q25, MiXCR clonotype calling, in-frame beta chains only. All rows with the same CDR3 protein become a single entry with the most common DNA and genes. The sample contains tens of thousands of distinct CDR3 sequences, 25% to 35% of them found a single time. The ten largest make up around 8.1% of the sample. The source of this sequence is a female donor with breast cancer. Some clones in this sample may be carry-over from other donors' samples. Sequences were obtained from axillary lymph node tissue. The chain is made from TRBV7-3 and TRBJ1-1, with the D gene uncertain. The nucleotide sequence is given as TGTGCCAGCAGCCGGGATACCTACACTGAAGCTTTCTTT. It translates to CASSRDTYTEAFF.